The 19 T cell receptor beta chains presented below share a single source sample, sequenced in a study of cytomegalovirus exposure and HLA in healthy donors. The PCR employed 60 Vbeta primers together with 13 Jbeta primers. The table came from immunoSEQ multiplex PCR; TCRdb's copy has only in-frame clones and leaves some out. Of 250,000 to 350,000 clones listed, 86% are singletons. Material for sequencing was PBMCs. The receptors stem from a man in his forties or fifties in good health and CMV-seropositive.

CDR3 sequence (DNA): TGTGCCAGCAGCGCGGGACCGAAGAACAATGAGCAGTTCTTC. It encodes CASSAGPKNNEQFF. V usage is TRBV5-4 and J usage is TRBJ2-1; TRBD2 might be the D (6 bases). V lost 4 bases to trimming and J lost 5 bases, with 13 bases between them. The CDR3 length is 14 residues. From germline, CDR1 is SGHNT and CDR2 YYREEE (reference sequence).

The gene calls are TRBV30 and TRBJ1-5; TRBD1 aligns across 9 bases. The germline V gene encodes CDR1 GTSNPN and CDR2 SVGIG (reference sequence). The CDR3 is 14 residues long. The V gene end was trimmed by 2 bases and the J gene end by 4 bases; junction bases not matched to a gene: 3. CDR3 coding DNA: TGTGCCTGGAGTTGGGACAGGGCAAATCAGCCCCAGCATTTT. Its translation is CAWSWDRANQPQHF.

The CDR3 loop reads CSVEGRSGLGYTF. CDR3 bases: TGCAGCGTTGAGGGGCGGAGTGGCCTTGGCTACACCTTC. The chain recombines TRBV29-1 with TRBJ1-2; D may be TRBD1 (5 bases). V lost 3 bases and J lost 7, with 15 bases in between. Germline V gene lookup returns CDR1 SQVTM and CDR2 ANQGSEA. The CDR3 runs 13 residues.

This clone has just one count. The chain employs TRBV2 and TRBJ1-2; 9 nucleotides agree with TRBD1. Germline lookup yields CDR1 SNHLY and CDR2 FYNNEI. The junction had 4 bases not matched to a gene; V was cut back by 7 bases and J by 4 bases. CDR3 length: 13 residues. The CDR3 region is CASNPGQGYGYTF. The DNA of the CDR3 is TGTGCCAGCAATCCGGGACAGGGCTATGGCTACACCTTC.

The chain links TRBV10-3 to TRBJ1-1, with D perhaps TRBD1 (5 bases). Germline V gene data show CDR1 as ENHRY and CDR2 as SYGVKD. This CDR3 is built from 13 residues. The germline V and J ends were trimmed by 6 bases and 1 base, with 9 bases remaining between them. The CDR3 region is CAISQTENTEAFF. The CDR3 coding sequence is TGTGCCATCAGCCAGACAGAGAACACTGAAGCTTTCTTT.

Here the CDR3 DNA reads TGTGCCAGCAGCCTCGCGGGACAGGGCCTTGACGGGGCACAGCCCCAGCATTTT. Amino acid sequence: CASSLAGQGLDGAQPQHF. V is TRBV7-8 and J is TRBJ1-5; 9 nucleotides agree with TRBD1. The V gene end was trimmed by 5 bases and the J gene end by 7 bases; junction bases not matched to a gene: 18. Germline CDR1 and CDR2: SGHVS and FQNEAQ. The CDR3 is 18 residues long.

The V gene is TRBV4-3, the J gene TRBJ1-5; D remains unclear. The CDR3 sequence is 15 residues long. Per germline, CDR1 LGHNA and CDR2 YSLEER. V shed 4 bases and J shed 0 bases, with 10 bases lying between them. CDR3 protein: CASSPQAYSNQPQHF. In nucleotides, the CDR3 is TGCGCCAGCAGCCCCCAAGCTTATAGCAATCAGCCCCAGCATTTT.

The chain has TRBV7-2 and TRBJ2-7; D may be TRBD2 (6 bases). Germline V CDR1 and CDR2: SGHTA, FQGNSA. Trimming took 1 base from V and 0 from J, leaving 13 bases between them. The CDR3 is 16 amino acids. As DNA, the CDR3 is TGTGCCAGCAGCTTAGTATGGGTAGCGGACTCCTACGAGCAGTACTTC. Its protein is CASSLVWVADSYEQYF.

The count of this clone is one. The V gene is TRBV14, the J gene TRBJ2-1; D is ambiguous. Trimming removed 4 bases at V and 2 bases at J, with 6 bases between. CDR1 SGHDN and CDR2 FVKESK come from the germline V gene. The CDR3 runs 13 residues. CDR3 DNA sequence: TGTGCCAGCAGCCCAATAGCCTACAATGAGCAGTTCTTC. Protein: CASSPIAYNEQFF. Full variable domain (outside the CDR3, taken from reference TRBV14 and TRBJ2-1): EAGVTQFPSHSVIEKGQTVTLRCDPISGHDNLYWYRRVMGKEIKFLLHFVKESKQDESGMPNNRFLAERTGGTYSTLKVQPAELEDSGVYFCASSPIAYNEQFFGPGTRLTVL.

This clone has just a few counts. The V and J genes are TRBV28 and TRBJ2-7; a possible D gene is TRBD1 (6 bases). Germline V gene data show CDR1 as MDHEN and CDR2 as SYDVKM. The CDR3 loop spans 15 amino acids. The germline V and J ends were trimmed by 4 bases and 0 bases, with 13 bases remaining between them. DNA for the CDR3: TGTGCCAGCAGTTCCAGGGACACCTTCTCCTACGAGCAGTACTTC. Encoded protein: CASSSRDTFSYEQYF.

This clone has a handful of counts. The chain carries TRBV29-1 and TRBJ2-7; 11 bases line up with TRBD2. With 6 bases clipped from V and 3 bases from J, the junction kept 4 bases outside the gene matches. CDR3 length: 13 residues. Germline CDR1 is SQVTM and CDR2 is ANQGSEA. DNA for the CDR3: TGCAGCGTCGGGACTAGCGGTCTCTACGAGCAGTACTTC. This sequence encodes CSVGTSGLYEQYF.

CDR3 in amino acids: CASSIAGGRYEQYF. The DNA for the CDR3 is TGTGCCAGTAGTATAGCGGGAGGTCGGTACGAGCAGTACTTC. V usage is TRBV19 and J usage is TRBJ2-7, with 7 bases matching TRBD2. The length of the CDR3 is 14 residues. Trimming cost V 1 base and J 4 bases; bases outside gene matches: 4. The germline V gene encodes CDR1 LNHDA and CDR2 SQIVND (reference sequence).

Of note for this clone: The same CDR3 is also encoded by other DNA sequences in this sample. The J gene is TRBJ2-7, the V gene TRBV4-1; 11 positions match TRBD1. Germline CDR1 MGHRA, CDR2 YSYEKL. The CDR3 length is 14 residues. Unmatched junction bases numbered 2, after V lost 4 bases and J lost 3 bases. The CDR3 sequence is CASSPGQGGYEQYF. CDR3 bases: TGCGCCAGCAGCCCGGGACAGGGGGGCTACGAGCAGTACTTC.

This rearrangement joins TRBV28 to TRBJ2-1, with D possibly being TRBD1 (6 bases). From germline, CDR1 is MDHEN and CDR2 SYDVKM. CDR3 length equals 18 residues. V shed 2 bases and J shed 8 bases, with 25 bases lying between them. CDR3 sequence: CASSLIIGLQGSFHEQFF. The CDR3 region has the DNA TGTGCCAGCAGTTTAATCATAGGGCTACAGGGTTCGTTCCATGAGCAGTTCTTC.

The CDR3 bases are TGTGCCAGCAGCAAATACAGGAACACCGGGGAGCTGTTTTTT. This encodes CASSKYRNTGELFF. This sequence joins TRBV21-1 and TRBJ2-2; the D call of TRBD1 is as the table states it, not checked on the DNA. TRBV21-1 is tagged as a pseudogene. The CDR3 runs 14 residues.

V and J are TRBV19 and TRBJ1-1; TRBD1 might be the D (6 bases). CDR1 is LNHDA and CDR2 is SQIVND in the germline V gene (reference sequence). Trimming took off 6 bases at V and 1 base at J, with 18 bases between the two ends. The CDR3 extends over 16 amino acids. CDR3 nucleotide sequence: TGTGCCAGTAGGGACCGACCCGGACAGCCGAACACTGAAGCTTTCTTT. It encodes CASRDRPGQPNTEAFF.

The CDR3 protein is CATRDKTGVEQYF. The CDR3 bases are TGTGCCACTCGTGATAAGACAGGGGTCGAGCAGTACTTC. The V and J genes are TRBV19 and TRBJ2-7, with TRBD1 matching 8 bases. The CDR3 sequence is 13 residues long. Losses at the gene ends were 10 bases for V and 6 bases for J; bases not matched to a gene: 11. CDR1 LNHDA and CDR2 SQIVND come from the germline V gene (reference sequence).

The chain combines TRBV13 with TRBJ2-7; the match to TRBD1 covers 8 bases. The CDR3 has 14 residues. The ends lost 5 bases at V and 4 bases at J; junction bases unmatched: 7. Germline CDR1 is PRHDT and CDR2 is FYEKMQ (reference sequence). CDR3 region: CASSKPGQVYEQYF. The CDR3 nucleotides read TGTGCCAGCAGCAAACCGGGACAGGTGTACGAGCAGTACTTC.

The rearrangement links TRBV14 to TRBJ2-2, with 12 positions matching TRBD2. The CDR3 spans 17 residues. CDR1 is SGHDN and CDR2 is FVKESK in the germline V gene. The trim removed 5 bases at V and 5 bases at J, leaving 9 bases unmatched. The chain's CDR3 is CASSYFRTSGRTGELFF. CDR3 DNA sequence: TGTGCCAGCAGCTACTTCCGTACTAGCGGGAGGACCGGGGAGCTGTTTTTT.